The entry that follows covers one T cell receptor (beta chain) sequence. Its recognized antigen is unknown. No base-level quality is on record; no much larger clone is a single base apart. Library construction relied on the immunoSEQ multiplex PCR assay. TCRdb retrieved this table from immuneACCESS and kept in-frame rearrangements only. Not all clones are present; in checked studies, unresolved V genes account for under half, and no reason is known for the remainder. For this sample there are about 50,000 clones; roughly nine tenths appear just once. The ten largest clones capture roughly a tenth of the sample. This sample was included in a study of T cell changes during pregnancy in multiple sclerosis (dated by TCRdb to about 2019). Looking at the study overall: The study examined how the T cell repertoire changed over the course of pregnancy in women with multiple sclerosis.

The receptor's source is a female donor with multiple sclerosis, enrolled in a pregnancy study. The source was CD8+ T cells from peripheral blood mononuclear cells, collected after pregnancy.

The DNA sequence is TGCGCCAGCAGCCAAGTAGAGGGCCAGTTCAACACTGAAGCTTTCTTT. Translated, it reads CASSQVEGQFNTEAFF. The rearranged chain carries TRBV4-1 and TRBJ1-1; the D gene is not confidently resolved. Measured from the cysteine to the phenylalanine, the CDR3 is 16 residues long. CDR3 DNA only is kept here, 48 bases in frame from base 1. The germline ends are 14 bases apart after V is trimmed by 1 base and J by 2 bases. From a lookup of the germline V gene, CDR1 and CDR2 are MGHRA and YSYEKL.